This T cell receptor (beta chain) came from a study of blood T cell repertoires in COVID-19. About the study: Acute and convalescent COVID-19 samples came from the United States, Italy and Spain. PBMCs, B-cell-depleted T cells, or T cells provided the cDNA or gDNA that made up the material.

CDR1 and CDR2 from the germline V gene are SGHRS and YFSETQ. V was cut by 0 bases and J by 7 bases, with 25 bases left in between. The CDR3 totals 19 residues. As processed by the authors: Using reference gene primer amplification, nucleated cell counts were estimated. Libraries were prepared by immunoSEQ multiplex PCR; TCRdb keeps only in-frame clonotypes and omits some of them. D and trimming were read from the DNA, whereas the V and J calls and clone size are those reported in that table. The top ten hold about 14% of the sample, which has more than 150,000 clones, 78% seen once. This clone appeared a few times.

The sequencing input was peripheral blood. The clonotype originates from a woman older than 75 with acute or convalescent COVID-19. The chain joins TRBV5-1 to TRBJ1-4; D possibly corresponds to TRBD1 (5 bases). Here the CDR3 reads CASSLGQTRRFFPGEKLFF. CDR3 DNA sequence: TGCGCCAGCAGCTTGGGACAGACCCGGCGTTTTTTCCCGGGTGAAAAACTGTTTTTT. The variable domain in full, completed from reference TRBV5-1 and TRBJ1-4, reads KAGVTQTPRYLIKTRGQQVTLSCSPISGHRSVSWYQQTPGQGLQFLFEYFSETQRNKGNFPGRFSGRQFSNSRSEMNVSTLELGDSALYLCASSLGQTRRFFPGEKLFFGSGTQLSVL.